A single sample gave rise to the 14 T cell receptor beta chains below, sequenced in a study of cytomegalovirus exposure and HLA in healthy donors. 60 Vbeta and 13 Jbeta primers were used in PCR. Here immunoSEQ multiplex PCR was the method, and the copy in TCRdb shows in-frame clones only, minus some. This table holds roughly 130,000 clones, about four fifths found once. Sequenced input: PBMCs. The receptors derive from a woman aged 40 to 49 in good health and CMV-seronegative.

This chain joins TRBV27 and TRBJ1-1, with D tentatively TRBD1 (5 bases). The CDR3 runs 14 residues. Trimming left V 3 bases short and J 3 bases short, with 11 bases between. From germline, CDR1 is MNHEY and CDR2 SMNVEV (reference sequence). The CDR3 nucleotides read TGTGCCAGCAGTTTGTATTGGGGCCACACTGAAGCTTTCTTT. Translated: CASSLYWGHTEAFF.

The chain couples TRBV5-1 to TRBJ2-5; 14 nucleotides line up with TRBD2. This CDR3 spans 19 amino acids. Germline loops: CDR1 SGHRS, CDR2 YFSETQ. Trimming cost V 2 bases and J 1 base; bases outside gene matches: 10. In nucleotides, the CDR3 is TGCGCCAGCAGCTTTTCCTCGGGACTAGCGGGAGCCCTCCAAGAGACCCAGTACTTC. This translates into CASSFSSGLAGALQETQYF.

This clone was recorded only once. This rearrangement joins TRBV4-2 to TRBJ2-7, with 14 positions matching TRBD2. Germline V gene data show CDR1 as LGHNA and CDR2 as YNFKEQ. After removal of 1 base from V and 6 bases from J, the junction contained 11 bases not matched to a gene. The CDR3 runs to 18 residues. The CDR3 here is CASSQGGTSGSKVLEQYF. CDR3 DNA sequence: TGTGCCAGCAGCCAAGGGGGGACTAGCGGGAGTAAAGTTCTCGAGCAGTACTTC.

The chain is built from TRBV5-1 and TRBJ2-5; 8 bases are shared with TRBD1. V lost 2 bases and J lost 1; bases outside the gene matches: 4. CDR1 is SGHRS, CDR2 YFSETQ, per germline. The CDR3 extends over 15 amino acids. The CDR3 nucleotides are TGCGCCAGCAGCTTTACAGGGGGACCCCAAGAGACCCAGTACTTC. Translation: CASSFTGGPQETQYF.

J is TRBJ2-2 and V is TRBV5-1; 7 nucleotides line up with TRBD2. The CDR3 consists of 16 residues. After removal of 0 bases from V and 2 bases from J, the junction contained 4 bases not matched to a gene. Germline V gene sequence: CDR1 SGHRS, CDR2 YFSETQ. The chain's CDR3 is CASSLESSGNTGELFF. DNA of the CDR3: TGCGCCAGCAGCTTGGAGTCTAGCGGAAACACCGGGGAGCTGTTTTTT.

The chain couples TRBV7-9 to TRBJ2-7; 7 bases agree with TRBD1. The germline V gene has CDR1 SEHNR and CDR2 FQNEAQ (reference sequence). The V gene end was trimmed by 5 bases and the J gene end by 0 bases; junction bases not matched to a gene: 10. The CDR3 loop spans 16 amino acids. CDR3 in amino acids: CASSPNIGQASYEQYF. In DNA form, the CDR3 reads TGTGCCAGCAGCCCAAACATAGGACAGGCCTCCTACGAGCAGTACTTC. Together with reference TRBV7-9 and TRBJ2-7, the CDR3 gives the full variable domain: DTGVSQNPRHKITKRGQNVTFRCDPISEHNRLYWYRQTLGQGPEFLTYFQNEAQLEKSRLLSDRFSAERPKGSFSTLEIQRTEQGDSAMYLCASSPNIGQASYEQYFGPGTRLTVT.

In its sample, this clone was seen once. This chain joins TRBV7-2 and TRBJ1-1; D not resolved. The CDR3 loop spans 13 amino acids. Germline V lookup: CDR1 SGHTA, CDR2 FQGNSA. The ends were cut back, 3 bases at V and 1 base at J, with 6 bases in the middle. CDR3 nucleotides: TGTGCCAGCAGCTTTGCGGCGAACACTGAAGCTTTCTTT. Encoded protein: CASSFAANTEAFF. Complete variable domain (other parts from reference TRBV7-2 and TRBJ1-1): GAGVSQSPSNKVTEKGKDVELRCDPISGHTALYWYRQSLGQGLEFLIYFQGNSAPDKSGLPSDRFSAERTGGSVSTLTIQRTQQEDSAVYLCASSFAANTEAFFGQGTRLTVV.

V usage is TRBV7-2 and J usage is TRBJ2-7; D possibly corresponds to TRBD1 (6 bases). Trimming left V 5 bases short and J 4 bases short, with 18 bases between. Per the germline V gene, CDR1 is SGHTA and CDR2 is FQGNSA. The CDR3 has 15 residues. CDR3 sequence: CASSPHQGQGYEQYF. The DNA for the CDR3 is TGTGCCAGCAGCCCCCATCAGGGACAAGGGTACGAGCAGTACTTC.

The rearrangement uses TRBV4-2 and TRBJ2-7; 9 nucleotides match TRBD2. Germline CDR1 reads LGHNA; CDR2 reads YNFKEQ. The junction had 0 bases not matched to a gene; V was cut back by 0 bases and J by 3 bases. The CDR3 totals 14 residues. The CDR3 DNA is TGTGCCAGCAGCCAAGAACTAGCGGGCTACGAGCAGTACTTC. This sequence encodes CASSQELAGYEQYF.

The chain has TRBV5-1 and TRBJ1-4; possibly TRBD1 for D (6 bases). The CDR3 covers 16 residues. The germline CDR1 and CDR2 sequences are SGHRS and YFSETQ. Trimming removed 4 bases at V and 2 bases at J, with 15 bases between. Here the CDR3 DNA reads TGCGCCAGCAGCAAGGACAGCGCGCGCACTAATGAAAAACTGTTTTTT. Its protein is CASSKDSARTNEKLFF.

J is TRBJ2-5 and V is TRBV6-5; 8 bases fit TRBD1. The CDR3 covers 15 residues. The germline V gene encodes CDR1 MNHEY and CDR2 SVGAGI. V lost 2 bases to trimming and J lost 6 bases; unmatched junction nucleotides: 8. The CDR3 here is CASSYHRGARKTQYF. Written as DNA, the CDR3 is TGTGCCAGCAGTTACCACAGGGGGGCAAGGAAGACCCAGTACTTC.

The sample holds a few counts of this clone. The gene calls are TRBV11-3 and TRBJ2-1, with D possibly matching TRBD1 (5 bases). The CDR3 contains 15 residues. V was pared by 2 bases and J by 7 bases, with 15 bases between. Germline V gene lookup returns CDR1 SGHNT and CDR2 YENEEA. The CDR3 sequence is CASSLYGSPGNEQFF. In DNA, the CDR3 is TGTGCCAGCAGCTTATATGGGTCCCCAGGGAATGAGCAGTTCTTC.

In DNA form, the CDR3 reads TGCGCCAGCAGCTTGGATCACAGGGGGACTGAAGCTTTCTTT. It specifies CASSLDHRGTEAFF. The chain joins TRBV5-1 to TRBJ1-1, with 8 nucleotides matching TRBD1. Per the germline V gene, CDR1 is SGHRS and CDR2 is YFSETQ. V lost 0 bases to trimming and J lost 5 bases; unmatched junction nucleotides: 3. The CDR3 is 14 amino acids.

The chain carries TRBV29-1 and TRBJ2-2, with TRBD2 identical over 8 bases. The germline V gene encodes CDR1 SQVTM and CDR2 ANQGSEA. The CDR3 has 21 residues. Trimming took 0 bases from V and 7 from J; bases not matched to a gene: 25. The DNA for the CDR3 is TGCAGCGTTGAAGATCGGCGGGAAGCGGGAGAGCACTCCCCCCGGGGCGGGGAGCTGTTTTTT. It is translated as CSVEDRREAGEHSPRGGELFF.